In its sample, the clone carrying this T cell receptor (beta chain) was seen many times. Its antigen is as yet unknown. Trimming removed 2 bases at V and 4 bases at J, with 9 bases between. The CDR3 totals 13 residues. Germline-derived CDR1 and CDR2 are DFQATT and SNEGSKA (reference sequence). This entry comes from a study of T-cell reconstitution after alpha-beta-depleted transplantation in children. Study results and caveats: At the one-year point after transplant, T-cell counts and TCRbeta diversity were found to come mostly from T cells that had been newly produced. Reported findings indicate that, about two months after transplant, alpha-beta T cells came from several hundred expanded clones, which were derived from non-depleted graft cells. From surviving recipient T cells and thymic progenitors came the high day-60 TCRbeta diversity observed in some patients.

The library targeted TCRbeta and was prepared with unique molecular identifiers. Using its own MiXCR run on the PCR reads, TCRdb lists one record per CDR3 protein. The data hold about 230,000 distinct CDR3 sequences, with roughly 10% observed a single time. The V call is TRBV20-1, the J call TRBJ2-1; possible D gene TRBD1, 6 bases. The clonotype comes from a child less than two years old with acute myeloid leukemia, due to receive a stem cell transplant. The sample in question was PBMCs, obtained before TCRalphabeta/CD19-depleted stem cell transplant. The CDR3 reads CSARNQGYNEQFF. In DNA, the CDR3 is TGCAGTGCTAGAAATCAGGGGTACAATGAGCAGTTCTTC.